This T cell receptor (beta chain) was recorded in a study of cytomegalovirus exposure and HLA in healthy donors. General study results and limits: When a later analysis was performed, an Asian-associated ancestry cluster reportedly had fewer N-insertions than the 666-donor mean. Segments of the TCR beta V type were, in most cases, productive about 87% or about 30% of the time in an earlier analysis. TCR beta chain V- and J-gene trimming was linked, in a later analysis, to a missense variant in DCLRE1C.

The CDR3 length is 15 residues. Trimming removed 2 bases from V and 5 bases from J, with 13 bases in between. Germline V CDR1 and CDR2: LNHDA, SQIVND (reference sequence). About this clone itself: Its specificity is unknown.

60 Vbeta and 13 Jbeta primers were used in PCR. Sequenced by immunoSEQ multiplex PCR; TCRdb stores in-frame clones only, minus some. This repertoire shows some 110,000 clones, 60% to 85% found once; its top ten account for around 5.1%. This TCR derives from a male donor in good health and CMV-seronegative. Sequences were obtained from PBMCs. The chain combines TRBV19 with TRBJ1-5; the D gene is possibly TRBD1 (5 bases). CDR3 loop: CASSIFITGDQPQHF. The CDR3 nucleotides are TGTGCCAGTAGTATATTTATTACGGGGGATCAGCCCCAGCATTTT.